This record covers a single TCR beta chain. The repertoire was sequenced with immunoSEQ multiplex PCR; TCRdb's copy has only in-frame clones and lacks some. The data show some 530,000 clones, approximately 83% seen once. The sample originates from a study of blood T cell repertoires in COVID-19. Unmatched junction bases numbered 10, after V lost 8 bases and J lost 6 bases. Germline V gene sequence: CDR1 SGHVS, CDR2 FNYEAQ. The CDR3 has 14 amino acids. The rearrangement links TRBV7-6 to TRBJ2-1; the match to TRBD1 covers 7 bases. The receptor comes from a human donor in a cohort sampled during active COVID-19. The sequenced sample was peripheral blood. CDR3 DNA: TGTGCCAGCTGGACGTTACAGGGGTTCAATGAGCAGTTCTTC. Amino acid sequence: CASWTLQGFNEQFF.